What follows is one T cell receptor beta chain and its context. These data are taken from a study of Tregs in tolerant kidney transplant recipients. Sequenced by immunoSEQ multiplex PCR; TCRdb stores in-frame clones only, minus some. The sample has 100,000 to 150,000 clones; roughly 92% are singletons. The receptor was derived from a human donor in good health. Input material: CD4+ T cells from blood.

The CDR3 loop is CAISESTRGFVNTEAFF. As DNA, the CDR3 is TGTGCCATCAGTGAGTCGACAAGGGGGTTCGTGAACACTGAAGCTTTCTTT. The V gene is TRBV10-3, the J gene TRBJ1-1; TRBD1 might be the D (6 bases). V lost 0 bases and J 0 bases, leaving 14 bases between the germline ends. The CDR3 loop spans 17 amino acids. Per the germline V gene, CDR1 is ENHRY and CDR2 is SYGVKD.